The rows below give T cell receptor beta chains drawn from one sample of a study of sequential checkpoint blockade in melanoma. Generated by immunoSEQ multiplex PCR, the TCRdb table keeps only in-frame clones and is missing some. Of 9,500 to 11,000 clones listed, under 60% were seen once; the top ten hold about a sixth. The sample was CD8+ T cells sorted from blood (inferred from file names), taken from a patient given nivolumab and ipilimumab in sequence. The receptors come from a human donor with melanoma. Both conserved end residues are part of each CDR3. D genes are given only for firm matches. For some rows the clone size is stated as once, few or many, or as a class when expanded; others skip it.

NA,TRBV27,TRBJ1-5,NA,TGTGCCAGCAGTCACAGGGATAGCAATCAGCCCCAGCATTTT,CASSHRDSNQPQHF
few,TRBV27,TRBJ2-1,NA,TGTGCCAGCCTAGATCTCCAACGAAATGAGCAGTTCTTC,CASLDLQRNEQFF
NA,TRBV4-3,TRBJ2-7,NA,TGCGCCAGCAGCCAGGGGCTTGGCGAGCAGTACTTC,CASSQGLGEQYF
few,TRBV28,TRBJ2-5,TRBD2,TGTGCCAGCAGTTCCCCGGGAGGGGGGGTACAAGAGACCCAGTACTTC,CASSSPGGGVQETQYF
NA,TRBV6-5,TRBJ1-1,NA,TGTGCCAGCAGTTACGAAGGGGTGAACACTGAAGCTTTCTTT,CASSYEGVNTEAFF
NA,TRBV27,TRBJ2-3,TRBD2,TGTGCCAGCAGTATACTAGCGGGAGGGACGCAGTATTTT,CASSILAGGTQYF
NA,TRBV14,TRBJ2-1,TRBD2,TGTGCCAGCAGCCAAACCATAGCGGGAGGTGAGCAGTTCTTC,CASSQTIAGGEQFF
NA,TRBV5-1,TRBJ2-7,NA,TGCGCCAGCAGCCCCGGGGCGGGGACCTCCTACGAGCAGTACTTC,CASSPGAGTSYEQYF
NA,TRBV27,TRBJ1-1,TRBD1,TGTGCCAGCAGTTTACCCGGGACAGAAGAAGGTTTGGACACTGAAGCTTTCTTT,CASSLPGTEEGLDTEAFF
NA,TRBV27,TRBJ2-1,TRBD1,TGTGCCAGCAGTTCCCGGGACAGGGGCCCGAATGAGCAGTTCTTC,CASSSRDRGPNEQFF
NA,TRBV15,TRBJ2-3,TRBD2,TGTGCCACCAGCAGAGACCGATACTACGGGACTAGCGGGACAGATACGCAGTATTTT,CATSRDRYYGTSGTDTQYF
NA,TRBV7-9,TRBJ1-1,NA,TGTGCCAGCAGCTTAGGCGAGAGCACTGAAGCTTTCTTT,CASSLGESTEAFF
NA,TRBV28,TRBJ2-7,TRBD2,TGTGCCAGCAGTTCCTCGACTAGCGGGAATCCCTACGAGCAGTACTTC,CASSSSTSGNPYEQYF
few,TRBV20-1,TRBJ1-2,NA,TGCAGTCTCTGGGACTTCGTCTTC,CSLWDFVF
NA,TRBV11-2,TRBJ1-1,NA,TGTGCCAGCAGCTCCTCCCGGGGCACTGAAGCTTTCTTT,CASSSSRGTEAFF
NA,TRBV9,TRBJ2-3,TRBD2,TGTGCCAGCAGCGAAAACGGGTGGACTAGCGGGAGTTTCGCTAGGCTCACAGATACGCAGTATTTT,CASSENGWTSGSFARLTDTQYF